A selection of T cell receptor beta chains follows, all from one sample in a study of blood T cell repertoires in COVID-19. The protocol was immunoSEQ multiplex PCR, while the TCRdb copy is restricted to in-frame clones and leaves out a portion. The sample lists approximately 210,000 clones; 81% were seen once. The sequencing sample was made of PBMCs or T cells enriched from blood (not recorded which). The origin of the receptors is a woman aged 50 to 60 with acute COVID-19. Both conserved end residues are part of each CDR3. Some rows mark clone size as missing; the rest say once, few, many or name a class of expanded clone.

size,V,J,CDR3
-,TRBV7-2,TRBJ2-7,CASSRVAGADEQYF
few,TRBV27,TRBJ2-7,CASSRSSRTGDAYEQYF
few,TRBV28,TRBJ1-1,CASSPQQGRYTEAFF
-,TRBV5-1,TRBJ1-3,CASSLMKGVRISFGNTIYF
-,TRBV4-2,TRBJ1-2,CASSQGTEGANYGYTF
few,TRBV18,TRBJ1-3,CASSPVLNRDRVSGNTIYF
-,TRBV5-8,TRBJ2-1,CASSAIGTLSPYNEQFF
-,TRBV7-6,TRBJ2-2,CASSLAGGQANTGELFF
-,TRBV5-1,TRBJ1-1,CASSLGLASNTEAFF
-,TRBV4-1,TRBJ2-7,CASSQVQGAMYEQYF
-,TRBV9,TRBJ1-1,CASRRGPGTEAFF
-,TRBV7-2,TRBJ2-3,CASSLIGLLSGATDTQYF
-,TRBV6-5,TRBJ1-3,CASSLSSAGNTIYF
-,TRBV6-5,TRBJ2-3,CASSRQSYSTDTQYF
few,TRBV11-2,TRBJ2-3,CASSSKPTSGLSTDTQYF
-,TRBV11-2,TRBJ2-7,CASSLASGGEYEQYF
-,TRBV7-6,TRBJ2-1,CASSPKTSGINEQFF
-,TRBV19,TRBJ1-5,CASRSGWVGGNQPQHF
-,TRBV7-2,TRBJ1-2,CASSLREAGNYGYTF
-,TRBV2,TRBJ1-1,CASGRDGQVEAFF
-,TRBV7-9,TRBJ2-7,CASSPSAGRRTDEQYF
-,TRBV19,TRBJ2-1,CASRGTSGRQFF
-,TRBV24-1,TRBJ2-1,CATSAGGGSYNEQFF
few,TRBV27,TRBJ1-2,CASSLSGGYGYTF
-,TRBV18,TRBJ1-1,CASDQQGGTEAFF
-,TRBV28,TRBJ2-7,CASSLFRQGAFEQYF
-,TRBV10-2,TRBJ2-2,CASSPGTGATGELFF
-,TRBV9,TRBJ1-3,CASSPRGDTYSGNTIYF
-,TRBV18,TRBJ2-2,CASSPPNRDGELFF
-,TRBV7-9,TRBJ2-3,CASSPGIAGGMDTQYF
-,TRBV6-6,TRBJ1-6,CASRQQGRESPLHF
-,TRBV2,TRBJ1-5,CASSDGGVDQPQHF
-,TRBV19,TRBJ2-1,CASSKTGVNEQFF
-,TRBV7-2,TRBJ2-5,CASRYAGGPSRETQYF
once,TRBV6-1,TRBJ2-1,CASSDRRNEQFF
-,TRBV28,TRBJ1-1,CASRLLSRVTEAFF
-,TRBV6-5,TRBJ2-5,CASSRQGLGETQYF
-,TRBV5-1,TRBJ2-3,CASSLEAETDTQYF
-,TRBV28,TRBJ1-1,CASSTAAAQTEAFF
-,TRBV18,TRBJ1-6,CASSRNRDSPLHF
once,TRBV5-1,TRBJ2-7,CASSLVSGGLFSYEQYF
once,TRBV6-2/TRBV6-3,TRBJ2-7,CASSYLPSGRSVPYEQYF
once,TRBV5-8,TRBJ2-1,CASSGDSLNFGEQFF
-,TRBV19,TRBJ1-2,CASSMGSSGYTF
-,TRBV5-1,TRBJ2-7,CASSLWGQGDEQYF
-,TRBV6-1,TRBJ1-5,CASSEAGKDQPQHF
-,TRBV12-3/TRBV12-4,TRBJ1-2,CASSPEVGGYTF
few,TRBV30,TRBJ2-2,CAWSAYDTTGELFF
-,TRBV19,TRBJ2-5,CASSETGTQYF
few,TRBV24-1,TRBJ2-2,CATSDLTTPNTGELFF
-,TRBV28,TRBJ2-7,CASSLNTGSSYEQYF
-,TRBV27,TRBJ2-7,CASSPIAGGHEQYF